Listed below are T cell receptor beta chains from one sample, sequenced in a study of blood T cells in healthy people across ages. MiXCR, applied by TCRdb to the 5' RACE reads, yields one record per CDR3 protein. This table has some 1.7 million distinct CDR3 sequences, 28% appearing once. Material for sequencing was blood. The source is a woman in her twenties or thirties in good health. Each CDR3 is given with its conserved first and last residue. A D gene is named only where the DNA matches it firmly. Clone size is given for some rows only: seen once, a few or many times, or a class if the clone is expanded.

j_gene | d_gene | v_gene | len | abundance | CDR3aa | CDR3nt
TRBJ1-2 | . | TRBV6-5 | 15 | . | CASSQTGLTNYGYTF | TGTGCCAGCAGCCAGACAGGATTAACTAACTATGGCTACACCTTC
TRBJ2-7 | TRBD1 | TRBV10-1 | 14 | . | CASSEPGQPYEQYF | TGCGCCAGCAGTGAGCCGGGACAGCCCTACGAGCAGTACTTC
TRBJ2-1 | TRBD1 | TRBV12-3/TRBV12-4 | 13 | many | CASRDRGSNEQFF | TGTGCCAGCAGGGACAGGGGCTCCAATGAGCAGTTCTTC
TRBJ2-4 | . | TRBV20-1 | 11 | . | CSARDRDLGDF | TGCAGTGCTAGAGATCGGGACTTGGGGGACTTC
TRBJ2-3 | TRBD1 | TRBV7-8 | 17 | . | CVSSKEHRGRPTDTQYF | TGTGTCAGCAGCAAAGAGCACAGGGGGCGACCCACAGATACGCAGTATTTT
TRBJ2-1 | TRBD2 | TRBV12-3/TRBV12-4 | 15 | . | CTSSSFGGGSNEQFF | TGTACCAGCAGTTCATTCGGCGGGGGGAGTAATGAGCAGTTCTTC
TRBJ1-1 | . | TRBV20-1 | 13 | few | CSARGGFGTEAFF | TGCAGTGCTAGAGGAGGGTTTGGCACTGAAGCTTTCTTT
TRBJ2-1 | . | TRBV18 | 17 | few | CASSLAYSGASYNEQFF | TGTGCCAGCTCACTAGCCTACTCGGGGGCCAGCTACAATGAGCAGTTCTTC
TRBJ1-2 | . | TRBV18 | 14 | . | CASSLTADSYGYTF | TGTGCCAGCTCACTGACCGCGGACAGCTATGGCTACACCTTC
TRBJ2-3 | TRBD1 | TRBV14 | 16 | once | CASSRQGVFPTDTQYF | TGTGCCAGCAGCCGACAGGGGGTTTTCCCCACAGATACGCAGTATTTT
TRBJ2-5 | . | TRBV7-2 | 15 | few | CASSLGGDPSGTQYF | TGTGCCAGCAGCTTGGGCGGAGACCCTTCGGGGACCCAGTACTTC
TRBJ1-3 | . | TRBV5-1 | 16 | . | CASSLGRESSGNTIYF | TGCGCCAGCAGCCTAGGACGGGAAAGCTCTGGAAACACCATATATTTT
TRBJ2-7 | . | TRBV6-8 | 13 | many | CASKEMRTYEQYF | TGTGCCAGCAAAGAGATGAGAACCTACGAGCAGTACTTC
TRBJ2-7 | TRBD2 | TRBV12-3/TRBV12-4 | 15 | . | CASTTVAGGGYEQYF | TGTGCCAGCACCACAGTAGCGGGAGGGGGCTACGAGCAGTACTTC
TRBJ1-5 | . | TRBV20-1 | 14 | . | CSGTGALRNQPQHF | TGCAGCGGTACCGGGGCCCTTCGAAATCAGCCCCAGCATTTT
TRBJ1-4 | TRBD1 | TRBV7-2 | 16 | few | CASSLGGTGRNEKLFF | TGTGCCAGCAGCTTAGGCGGGACAGGGAGAAATGAAAAACTGTTTTTT
TRBJ1-3 | . | TRBV20-1 | 12 | once | CSAQGHQNTIYF | TGCAGTGCACAGGGTCATCAGAACACCATATATTTT
TRBJ1-6 | . | TRBV6-1 | 15 | few | CASSGSWPYNSPLHF | TGTGCCAGCTCCGGCAGTTGGCCCTATAATTCACCCCTCCACTTT
TRBJ1-4 | . | TRBV27 | 13 | . | CVSSPGEGEKLFF | TGTGTCAGCAGTCCGGGGGAGGGTGAAAAACTGTTTTTT
TRBJ2-1 | TRBD2 | TRBV7-9 | 17 | few | CASSLANLREGPNEQFF | TGTGCCAGCAGCTTAGCGAATCTGCGGGAGGGCCCCAATGAGCAGTTCTTC
TRBJ2-5 | TRBD2 | TRBV3-1 | 14 | . | CASSQGPGLRTQYF | TGTGCCAGCAGCCAAGGGCCGGGACTACGGACCCAGTACTTC
TRBJ2-1 | TRBD2 | TRBV24-1 | 15 | . | CATSDPGTSTDEQFF | TGTGCCACCAGTGATCCCGGGACTAGCACTGATGAGCAGTTCTTC
TRBJ1-5 | . | TRBV4-1 | 16 | few | CASSQDQGHSNQPQHF | TGCGCCAGCAGCCAAGATCAAGGACATAGCAATCAGCCCCAGCATTTT
TRBJ2-4 | TRBD1 | TRBV4-1 | 16 | many | CASSQLQGVAKNIQYF | TGCGCCAGCAGCCAACTGCAGGGGGTAGCCAAAAACATTCAGTACTTC
TRBJ2-3 | . | TRBV20-1 | 16 | . | CSARGGLVGPTDTQYF | TGCAGTGCTAGAGGCGGGCTAGTGGGACCCACAGATACGCAGTATTTT
TRBJ2-5 | . | TRBV7-2 | 13 | few | CASSSISQEIQYF | TGTGCCAGCAGCTCGATATCCCAAGAGATCCAGTACTTC
TRBJ2-2 | TRBD2 | TRBV27 | 16 | . | CASNPSPSGIDGELFF | TGTGCCAGCAACCCCTCCCCTAGCGGGATTGACGGGGAGCTGTTTTTT
TRBJ1-2 | TRBD1 | TRBV4-3 | 14 | . | CASSQDPGGDGYTF | TGCGCCAGCAGCCAAGATCCAGGGGGCGATGGCTACACCTTC
TRBJ2-1 | TRBD2 | TRBV14 | 13 | . | CASSQDRVSGVVF | TGTGCCAGCAGCCAAGATCGGGTTAGCGGGGTGGTTTTC
TRBJ1-2 | . | TRBV21-1 | 14 | few | CASSKGNGGGGYTF | TGTGCCAGCAGCAAAGGGAATGGTGGCGGAGGGTACACCTTC
TRBJ2-4 | . | TRBV5-1 | 12 | . | CASSLTDGGWYF | TGCGCCAGCAGCTTGACAGACGGTGGATGGTACTTC
TRBJ2-5 | TRBD2 | TRBV20-1 | 16 | few | CSSLRLAGGLKETQYF | TGCAGTTCTCTCCGACTAGCGGGGGGCCTTAAAGAGACCCAGTACTTC
TRBJ2-1 | . | TRBV5-1 | 15 | . | CASSPRGVGVYEQFF | TGCGCCAGCAGCCCAAGGGGAGTGGGGGTCTATGAGCAGTTCTTC
TRBJ2-6 | . | TRBV4-1 | 17 | few | CTSSHDDGDSGANVLTF | TGCACCAGCAGCCATGACGACGGAGACTCTGGGGCCAACGTCCTGACTTTC
TRBJ2-7 | TRBD2 | TRBV20-1 | 13 | few | CSASWGGTYEQYF | TGCAGTGCTAGTTGGGGAGGGACCTACGAGCAGTACTTC
TRBJ2-5 | . | TRBV1 | 16 | . | CTSSQDVEGRWETQYF | TGCACCAGCAGCCAAGATGTGGAGGGGCGATGGGAGACCCAGTACTTC
TRBJ2-1 | TRBD2 | TRBV5-1 | 15 | few | CASRPGASGYNEQFF | TGCGCCAGCAGGCCCGGGGCTAGCGGGTACAATGAGCAGTTCTTC
TRBJ2-1 | . | TRBV7-9 | 19 | . | CASSETKEYGRSSYNEQFF | TGTGCCAGCAGCGAAACTAAGGAGTACGGCCGCAGCTCCTACAATGAGCAGTTCTTC
TRBJ2-1 | . | TRBV6-1 | 13 | once | CASSEASLMKKFF | TGTGCCAGCAGTGAAGCTTCCCTCATGAAGAAGTTCTTC
TRBJ1-2 | . | TRBV28 | 11 | few | CASSIRDGYTF | TGTGCCAGCAGTATCAGGGATGGCTACACCTTC
TRBJ1-2 | . | TRBV25-1 | 18 | . | CASSEWLVTVQPGHGYTF | TGTGCCAGCAGTGAATGGTTAGTGACTGTACAGCCAGGCCATGGCTACACCTTC
TRBJ2-5 | . | TRBV4-2 | 17 | few | CASSHRRGRTDQETQYF | TGTGCCAGCAGCCACCGGAGGGGACGGACCGACCAAGAGACCCAGTACTTC
TRBJ1-2 | TRBD1 | TRBV12-3/TRBV12-4 | 13 | many | CASRTGTGNGYTF | TGTGCCAGCAGGACTGGGACAGGGAATGGCTACACCTTC
TRBJ2-7 | . | TRBV12-3/TRBV12-4 | 14 | many | CASSPSSARGEQYF | TGTGCCAGCAGTCCTTCCTCTGCGAGGGGCGAGCAGTACTTC
TRBJ2-1 | TRBD1 | TRBV6-4 | 16 | few | CASSDSRGRKRNEQFF | TGTGCCAGCAGCGATTCCAGGGGGCGGAAGCGGAATGAGCAGTTCTTC
TRBJ1-4 | TRBD1 | TRBV7-8 | 17 | few | CASSLGFGRGRNEKLFF | TGTGCCAGCAGCTTAGGGTTTGGGAGGGGGCGAAATGAAAAACTGTTTTTT
TRBJ1-6 | . | TRBV29-1 | 13 | . | CSVSSDYDSPLHF | TGCAGCGTATCCAGCGATTATGATTCACCCCTCCACTTT
TRBJ2-6 | . | TRBV5-1 | 15 | many | CASSLPGSGANVLTF | TGCGCCAGCAGCTTGCCCGGCTCTGGGGCCAACGTCCTGACTTTC
TRBJ2-1 | TRBD2 | TRBV7-2 | 17 | . | CASSLASGWSSYNEQFF | TGTGCCAGCAGCTTAGCTAGCGGGTGGAGCTCCTACAATGAGCAGTTCTTC
TRBJ2-1 | . | TRBV24-1 | 11 | . | CATRGGGSEFF | TGTGCCACCAGGGGGGGCGGGAGTGAGTTCTTC
TRBJ2-1 | . | TRBV21-1 | 12 | few | CASSDTDNEQFF | TGTGCCAGCAGTGACACCGACAATGAGCAGTTCTTC
TRBJ2-1 | . | TRBV20-1 | 13 | few | CSARGGPYNEQFF | TGCAGTGCTAGGGGGGGCCCCTACAATGAGCAGTTCTTC
TRBJ2-1 | . | TRBV29-1 | 13 | . | CSVDQRTRSEQFF | TGCAGCGTTGATCAGCGGACGCGGAGTGAGCAGTTCTTC
TRBJ2-5 | . | TRBV24-1 | 13 | . | CATYPRRQETQYF | TGTGCCACATATCCCCGACGGCAAGAGACCCAGTACTTC
TRBJ2-7 | . | TRBV3-1 | 14 | . | CASSHLAGKDEQYF | TGTGCCAGCAGCCATCTCGCGGGTAAGGACGAGCAGTACTTC
TRBJ2-5 | TRBD2 | TRBV12-3/TRBV12-4 | 16 | many | CASSLSASGIQETQYF | TGTGCCAGCAGTTTATCTGCTAGCGGGATTCAAGAGACCCAGTACTTC
TRBJ2-5 | . | TRBV20-1 | 13 | many | CSARGPGQETQYF | TGCAGTGCTAGAGGCCCAGGCCAAGAGACCCAGTACTTC